A selection of T cell receptor beta chains follows, all from one sample in a study of T-cell reconstitution after alpha-beta-depleted transplantation in children. MiXCR, run by TCRdb on the PCR reads, gives a single entry per CDR3 protein. The repertoire includes approximately 130,000 distinct CDR3 sequences, more than 9.5% of them detected once, and nearly 25% sits in the top ten. Sequences were derived from PBMCs, mostly from graft donor cells, sampled 180 days after TCRalphabeta/CD19-depleted stem cell transplant. These TCRs come from a girl less than two years old who had a stem cell transplant for combined immunodeficiency, so the T cells may come from the graft donor. Both conserved end residues are part of each CDR3. A D gene is named only where the DNA matches it firmly. A clone size is listed for some rows: how often the clone was seen (once, few, many), or a class if it is expanded.

TRBD1	TRBV27	TRBJ2-7	.	TGTGCCAGCAGCCTGTACCGGGACAGCCTCTACGAGCAGTACTTC	CASSLYRDSLYEQYF
.	TRBV1	TRBJ2-1	.	TGCACCAGCAGCCAAGGACGGGAGATAGCGGGGTCCAATGAGCAGTTCTTC	CTSSQGREIAGSNEQFF
.	TRBV20-1	TRBJ2-6	.	TGCAGTGGGGCGAACGGGGCCAACGTCCTGACTTTC	CSGANGANVLTF
.	TRBV28	TRBJ2-7	few	TGTGCCAGCAGTAGGTGGACCTACGAGCAGTACTTC	CASSRWTYEQYF
TRBD1	TRBV7-3	TRBJ2-3	few	TGTGCCAGCAGCTCGTGGGGACAGGGGACAGATACGCAGTATTTT	CASSSWGQGTDTQYF
TRBD1	TRBV12-3/TRBV12-4	TRBJ1-4	.	TGTGCCAGCAGTTGGGACAGGACAAATGAAAAACTGTTTTTT	CASSWDRTNEKLFF
.	TRBV20-1	TRBJ2-7	.	TGCAGTGCTAGAGATCTTTTAGTTTTGGCTGGGGACGAGCAGTACTTC	CSARDLLVLAGDEQYF
TRBD2	TRBV12-3/TRBV12-4	TRBJ2-1	few	TGTGCCACGACTTTAGCGGGAGATCCCTACAATGAGCAGTTCTTC	CATTLAGDPYNEQFF
TRBD2	TRBV20-1	TRBJ2-1	many	TGCAGTGCTAGGGATCGACTAGCGGGGTACAATGAGCAGTTCTTC	CSARDRLAGYNEQFF
TRBD1	TRBV12-3/TRBV12-4	TRBJ2-5	.	TGTGCCAGCAGTTTAATCCGCGACAGGGGACAAGAGACCCAGTACTTC	CASSLIRDRGQETQYF
.	TRBV6-1	TRBJ1-1	.	TGTGCCAGCATCGCGCTCCCAGGACAGAACACTGAAGCTTTCTTT	CASIALPGQNTEAFF
.	TRBV20-1	TRBJ2-3	.	TGCAGTGCCGGGACCACTAGCACAGATACGCAGTATTTT	CSAGTTSTDTQYF
.	TRBV6-2/TRBV6-3	TRBJ2-7	few	TGTGCCAGCAAGACGGGAGCCTACGAGCAGTACTTC	CASKTGAYEQYF
TRBD2	TRBV9	TRBJ2-3	few	TGTGCCAGCAGCGTAGAGCGGGACTACACAGATACGCAGTATTTT	CASSVERDYTDTQYF
TRBD1	TRBV20-1	TRBJ2-3	few	TGCACCGGGACAGGGACAGATACGCAGTATTTT	CTGTGTDTQYF
.	TRBV7-8	TRBJ1-1	.	TGTGCCAGCAGCATGAGGACAGCTGTGAACACTGAAGCTTTCTTT	CASSMRTAVNTEAFF
TRBD2	TRBV4-3	TRBJ2-3	.	TGCGCCAGCAGCCAGTTAGCGGGGGGGAGCACAGATACGCAGTATTTT	CASSQLAGGSTDTQYF
.	TRBV10-3	TRBJ2-2	medium-sized	TGTGCCGCCTCCAGGGAGAGCACCGGGGAGCTGTTTTTT	CAASRESTGELFF
.	TRBV20-1	TRBJ1-2	few	TGCAGTGCTAGTGGGGGTGAAGGGGGCTACACCTTC	CSASGGEGGYTF
TRBD1	TRBV12-3/TRBV12-4	TRBJ1-1	few	TGTGCCAGCAGGACCACAGGGGCTAACACTGAAGCTTTCTTT	CASRTTGANTEAFF
TRBD2	TRBV5-1	TRBJ2-1	.	TGCGCCAGCAGCGTCCTAGCGGGGGTGAGCTCCTACAATGAGCAGTTCTTC	CASSVLAGVSSYNEQFF
.	TRBV27	TRBJ2-7	.	TGTGCCAGCAGTTTACTGGGGCCGAGCTCCTACGAGCAGTACTTC	CASSLLGPSSYEQYF
TRBD1	TRBV2	TRBJ2-7	many	TGTGCCAGCAGCAAGACAGGGCGCGAGCAGTACTTC	CASSKTGREQYF
.	TRBV5-5	TRBJ1-3	.	TGTGCCAGCAGCTTGGCGGTTAGCTCTGGAAACACCATATATTTT	CASSLAVSSGNTIYF
.	TRBV7-2	TRBJ1-6	few	TGTGCCAGCAGCTCCTACGCTTCACCCCTCCACTTT	CASSSYASPLHF
.	TRBV24-1	TRBJ1-2	few	TGTGCCACCAGTGCCCAGGGGCAGGACTATGGCTACACCTTC	CATSAQGQDYGYTF
TRBD1	TRBV5-1	TRBJ2-7	few	TGCGCCAGCAGCTTTACAGGGGTCTCCTACGAGCAGTACTTC	CASSFTGVSYEQYF
.	TRBV5-1	TRBJ2-1	.	TGCGCCAGCAGCTTGGGGGGCGCACACAATGAGCAGTTCTTC	CASSLGGAHNEQFF
TRBD2	TRBV7-2	TRBJ2-1	.	TGTGCCAGCAGCTCTAGCGGGGGGGCCAAAAATGAGCAGTTCTTC	CASSSSGGAKNEQFF
TRBD2	TRBV29-1	TRBJ2-1	.	TGCAGCGCTAGCGGCTCCTACAATGAGCAGTTCTTC	CSASGSYNEQFF
.	TRBV4-3	TRBJ2-6	few	TGCGCCAGCAGCCAAGGGGGTCGAAAAATCTCTGGGGCCAACGTCCTGACTTTC	CASSQGGRKISGANVLTF
.	TRBV20-1	TRBJ2-7	few	TGCAGTGCTAGAGATTTAAGGGTCTACGAGCAGTACTTC	CSARDLRVYEQYF
.	TRBV7-3	TRBJ1-6	many	TGTGCCAGCAGCCCCGTCACCGAATCACCCCTCCACTTT	CASSPVTESPLHF
TRBD1	TRBV12-3/TRBV12-4	TRBJ1-1	.	TGTGCCAGCAGTCGAGGGGGCGCGGGCACTGAAGCTTTCTTT	CASSRGGAGTEAFF
TRBD1	TRBV12-3/TRBV12-4	TRBJ2-7	few	TGTGCCAGCAGTTTAGGGACAGGGGGATACGAGCAGTACTTC	CASSLGTGGYEQYF
.	TRBV20-1	TRBJ1-1	.	TGCAGTGCCTTATCTCCAGGGGCGACTGAAGCTTTCTTT	CSALSPGATEAFF
.	TRBV29-1	TRBJ2-7	many	TGCAGCGTTGAATGGGCAGGGAGGTCCTACGAGCAGTACTTC	CSVEWAGRSYEQYF
TRBD2	TRBV18	TRBJ2-4	.	TGTGCCAGCTCACCACGAGCGGGGGACGACAAAAACATTCAGTACTTC	CASSPRAGDDKNIQYF
TRBD2	TRBV20-1	TRBJ2-1	few	TGCAGTGCTATTAGCGGGGAGAGCTCCTACAATGAGCAGTTCTTC	CSAISGESSYNEQFF
.	TRBV29-1	TRBJ2-1	few	TGCAGCGTTGATGGTCGCCAGAGCTCCTACAATGAGCAGTTCTTC	CSVDGRQSSYNEQFF
.	TRBV27	TRBJ2-3	.	TGTGCCAGCAGCCCCAGTAGAGTTAGCACAGATACGCAGTATTTT	CASSPSRVSTDTQYF